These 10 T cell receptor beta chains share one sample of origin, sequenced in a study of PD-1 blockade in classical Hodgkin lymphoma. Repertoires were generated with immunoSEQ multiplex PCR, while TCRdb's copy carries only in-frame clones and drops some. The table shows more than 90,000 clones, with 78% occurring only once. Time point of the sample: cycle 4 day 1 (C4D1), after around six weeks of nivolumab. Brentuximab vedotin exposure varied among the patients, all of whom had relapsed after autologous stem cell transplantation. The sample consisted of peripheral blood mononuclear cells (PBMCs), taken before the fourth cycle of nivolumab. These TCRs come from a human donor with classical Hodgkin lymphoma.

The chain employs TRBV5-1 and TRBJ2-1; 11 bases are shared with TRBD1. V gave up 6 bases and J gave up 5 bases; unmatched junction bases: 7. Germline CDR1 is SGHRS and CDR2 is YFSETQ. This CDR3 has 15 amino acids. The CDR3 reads CASIRGQGANNEQFF. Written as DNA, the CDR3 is TGCGCCAGCATCCGCGGACAGGGGGCGAACAATGAGCAGTTCTTC.

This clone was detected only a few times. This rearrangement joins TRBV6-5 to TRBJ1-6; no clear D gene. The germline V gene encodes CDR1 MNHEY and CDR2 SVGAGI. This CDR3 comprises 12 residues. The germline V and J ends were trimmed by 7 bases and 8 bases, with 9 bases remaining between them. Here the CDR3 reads CASTNGYSPLHF. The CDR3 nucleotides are TGTGCCAGCACCAACGGGTATTCACCCCTCCACTTT.

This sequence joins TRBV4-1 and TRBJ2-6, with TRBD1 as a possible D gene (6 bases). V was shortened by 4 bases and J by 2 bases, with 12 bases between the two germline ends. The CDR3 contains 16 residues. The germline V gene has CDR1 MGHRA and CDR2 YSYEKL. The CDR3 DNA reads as TGCGCCAGCAGCCTGCGAGGGGGAACTGGGGCCAACGTCCTGACTTTC. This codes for CASSLRGGTGANVLTF.

The CDR3 spells CASSLEPPRLAGGPGADTQYF. The CDR3 nucleotides are TGTGCCAGCAGCTTAGAACCTCCCCGACTAGCGGGGGGGCCTGGGGCAGATACGCAGTATTTT. The V gene is TRBV7-6, the J gene TRBJ2-3, with 14 bases identical to TRBD2. The V segment lost 1 base and the J segment 4 bases; nucleotides outside the gene matches: 16. The CDR3 is 21 amino acids. The V gene's germline CDR1 is SGHVS and CDR2 FNYEAQ.

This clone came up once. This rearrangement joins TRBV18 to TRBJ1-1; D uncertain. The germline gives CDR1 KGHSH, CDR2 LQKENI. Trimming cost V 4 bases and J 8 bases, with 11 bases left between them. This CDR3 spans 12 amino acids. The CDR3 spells CASSQQRHEAFF. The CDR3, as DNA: TGTGCCAGCTCACAACAGAGACACGAAGCTTTCTTT.

CDR3 sequence: CASSLAGTAEAFF. The CDR3 DNA reads TGTGCCAGCAGCTTAGCGGGCACAGCTGAAGCTTTCTTT. The chain joins TRBV7-9 to TRBJ1-1, with D unclear. V dropped 0 bases and J dropped 6 bases, with 8 bases sitting between them. CDR1 is SEHNR, CDR2 FQNEAQ, per germline (reference sequence). This CDR3 is built from 13 residues. The variable domain in full, with the rest retrieved from reference TRBV7-9 and TRBJ1-1, is DTGVSQNPRHKITKRGQNVTFRCDPISEHNRLYWYRQTLGQGPEFLTYFQNEAQLEKSRLLSDRFSAERPKGSFSTLEIQRTEQGDSAMYLCASSLAGTAEAFFGQGTRLTVV.

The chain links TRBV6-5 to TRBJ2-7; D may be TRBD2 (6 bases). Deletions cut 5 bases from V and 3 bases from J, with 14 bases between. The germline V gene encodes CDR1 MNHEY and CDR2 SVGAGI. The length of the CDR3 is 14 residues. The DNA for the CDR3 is TGTGCCAGCAGTAGACCCGGGGGAATCTACGAGCAGTACTTC. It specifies CASSRPGGIYEQYF.

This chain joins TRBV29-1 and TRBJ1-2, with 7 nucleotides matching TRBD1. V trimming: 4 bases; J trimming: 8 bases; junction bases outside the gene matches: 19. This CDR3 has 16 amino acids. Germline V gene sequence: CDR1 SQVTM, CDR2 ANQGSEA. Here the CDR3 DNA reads TGCAGCGTTGGAGCCCGACAGGGAGGGGCCCAGGAAGGCTACACCTTC. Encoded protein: CSVGARQGGAQEGYTF.

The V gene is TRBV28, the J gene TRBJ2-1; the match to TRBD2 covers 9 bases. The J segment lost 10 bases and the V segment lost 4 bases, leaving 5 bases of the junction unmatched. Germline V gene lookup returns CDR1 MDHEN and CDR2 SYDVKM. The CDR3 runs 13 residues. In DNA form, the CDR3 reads TGTGCCAGCAGTTCGGGACTAGCAGAAGAGCAGTTCTTC. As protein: CASSSGLAEEQFF.

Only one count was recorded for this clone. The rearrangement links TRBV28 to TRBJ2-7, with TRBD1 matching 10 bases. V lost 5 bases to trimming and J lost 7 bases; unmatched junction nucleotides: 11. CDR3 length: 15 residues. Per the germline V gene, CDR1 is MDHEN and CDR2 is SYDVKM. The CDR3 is CASSLGGQGRGEQYF. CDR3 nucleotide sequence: TGTGCCAGCAGTCTAGGGGGACAGGGGAGGGGTGAGCAGTACTTC.